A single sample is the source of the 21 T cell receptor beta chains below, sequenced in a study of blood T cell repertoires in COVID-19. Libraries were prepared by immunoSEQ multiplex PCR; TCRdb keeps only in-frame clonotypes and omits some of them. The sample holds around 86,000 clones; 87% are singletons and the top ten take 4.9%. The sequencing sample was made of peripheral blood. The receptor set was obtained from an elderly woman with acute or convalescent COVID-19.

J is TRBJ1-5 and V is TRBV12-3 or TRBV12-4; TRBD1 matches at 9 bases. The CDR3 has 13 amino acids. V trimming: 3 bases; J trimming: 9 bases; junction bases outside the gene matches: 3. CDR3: CASSLGQGRPQHF. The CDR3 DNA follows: TGTGCCAGCAGTTTGGGACAGGGAAGGCCCCAGCATTTT.

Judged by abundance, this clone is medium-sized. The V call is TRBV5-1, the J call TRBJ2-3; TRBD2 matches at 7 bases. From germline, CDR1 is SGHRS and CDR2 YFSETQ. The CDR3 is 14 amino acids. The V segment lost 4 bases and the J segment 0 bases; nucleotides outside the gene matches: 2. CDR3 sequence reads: CASSPGGSTDTQYF. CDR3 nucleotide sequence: TGCGCCAGCAGCCCGGGGGGTAGCACAGATACGCAGTATTTT.

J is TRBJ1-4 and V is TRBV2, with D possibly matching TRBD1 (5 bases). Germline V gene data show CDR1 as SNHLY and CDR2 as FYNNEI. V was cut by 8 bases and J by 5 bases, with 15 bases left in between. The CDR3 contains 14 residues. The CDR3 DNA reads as TGTGCCAGCCGTTTGTCCCAGGGAAATGAAAAACTGTTTTTT. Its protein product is CASRLSQGNEKLFF.

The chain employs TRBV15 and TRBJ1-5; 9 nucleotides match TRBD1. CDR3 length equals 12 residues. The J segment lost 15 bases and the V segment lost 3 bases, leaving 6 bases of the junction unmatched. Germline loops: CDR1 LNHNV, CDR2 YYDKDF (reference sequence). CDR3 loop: CATSRNRGLVHF. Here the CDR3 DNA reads TGTGCCACCAGCAGGAACAGGGGGCTCGTGCATTTT.

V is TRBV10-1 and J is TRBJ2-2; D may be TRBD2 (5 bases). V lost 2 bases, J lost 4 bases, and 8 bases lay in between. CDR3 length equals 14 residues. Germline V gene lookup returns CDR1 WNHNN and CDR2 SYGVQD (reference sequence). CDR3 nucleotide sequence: TGCGCCAGCAGTGAGATTCGGGGCACCGGGGAGCTGTTTTTT. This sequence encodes CASSEIRGTGELFF.

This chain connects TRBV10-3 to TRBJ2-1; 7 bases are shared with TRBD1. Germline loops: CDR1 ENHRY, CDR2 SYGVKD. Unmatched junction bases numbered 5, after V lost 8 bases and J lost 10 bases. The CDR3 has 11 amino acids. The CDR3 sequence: CAIADRVEQFF. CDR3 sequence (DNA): TGTGCCATCGCCGACAGGGTCGAGCAGTTCTTC.

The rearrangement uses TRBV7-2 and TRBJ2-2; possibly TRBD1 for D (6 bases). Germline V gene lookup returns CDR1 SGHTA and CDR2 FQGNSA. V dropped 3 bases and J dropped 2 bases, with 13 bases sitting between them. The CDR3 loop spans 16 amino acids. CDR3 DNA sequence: TGTGCCAGCAGCTTCAATGACAGGAGAAACACCGGGGAGCTGTTTTTT. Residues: CASSFNDRRNTGELFF.

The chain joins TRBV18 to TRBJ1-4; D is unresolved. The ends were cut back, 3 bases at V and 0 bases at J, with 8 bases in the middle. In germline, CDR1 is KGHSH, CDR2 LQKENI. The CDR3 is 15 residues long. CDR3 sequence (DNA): TGTGCCAGCTCACCCTATTCTGCAACTAATGAAAAACTGTTTTTT. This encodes CASSPYSATNEKLFF.

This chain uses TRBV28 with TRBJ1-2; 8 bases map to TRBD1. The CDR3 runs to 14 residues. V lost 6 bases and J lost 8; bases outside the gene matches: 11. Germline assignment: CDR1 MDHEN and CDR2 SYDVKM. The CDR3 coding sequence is TGTGCCAGCAGCCTTGGACAGGGAGTACGGGGCTACACCTTC. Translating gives CASSLGQGVRGYTF.

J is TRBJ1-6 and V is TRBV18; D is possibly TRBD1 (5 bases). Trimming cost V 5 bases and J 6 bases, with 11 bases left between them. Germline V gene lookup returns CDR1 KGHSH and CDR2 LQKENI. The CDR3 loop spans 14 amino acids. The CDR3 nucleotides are TGTGCCAGCTCAAATGGCAGGGTTAATTCACCCCTCCACTTT. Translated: CASSNGRVNSPLHF.

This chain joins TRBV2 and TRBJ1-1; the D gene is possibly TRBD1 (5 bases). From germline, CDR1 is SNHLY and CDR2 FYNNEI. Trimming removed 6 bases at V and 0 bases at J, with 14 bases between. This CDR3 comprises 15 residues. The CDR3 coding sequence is TGTGCCAGCAGATCTATTCGACAGTTGAACACTGAAGCTTTCTTT. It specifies CASRSIRQLNTEAFF.

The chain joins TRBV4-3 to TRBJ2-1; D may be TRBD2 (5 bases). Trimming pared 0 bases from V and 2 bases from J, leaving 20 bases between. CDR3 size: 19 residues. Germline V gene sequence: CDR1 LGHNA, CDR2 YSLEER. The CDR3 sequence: CASSQERGRDGPAYNEQFF. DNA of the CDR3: TGCGCCAGCAGCCAAGAGAGAGGGAGAGACGGTCCTGCCTACAATGAGCAGTTCTTC.

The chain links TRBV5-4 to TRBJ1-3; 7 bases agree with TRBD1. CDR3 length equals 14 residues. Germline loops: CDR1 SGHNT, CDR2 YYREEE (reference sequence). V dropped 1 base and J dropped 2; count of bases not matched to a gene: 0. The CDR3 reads CASSLTGAGNTIYF. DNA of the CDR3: TGTGCCAGCAGCTTGACAGGGGCTGGAAACACCATATATTTT.

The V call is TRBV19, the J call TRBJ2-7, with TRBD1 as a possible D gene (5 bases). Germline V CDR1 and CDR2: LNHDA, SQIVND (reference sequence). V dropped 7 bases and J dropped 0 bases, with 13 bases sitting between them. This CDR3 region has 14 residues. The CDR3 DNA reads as TGTGCCAGTACCCACGGACACGGCTCCTACGAGCAGTACTTC. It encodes CASTHGHGSYEQYF.

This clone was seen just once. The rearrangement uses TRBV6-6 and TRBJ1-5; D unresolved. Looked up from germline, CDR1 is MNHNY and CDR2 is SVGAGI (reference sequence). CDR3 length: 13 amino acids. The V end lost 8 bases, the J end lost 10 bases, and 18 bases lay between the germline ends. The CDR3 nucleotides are TGTGCCAGCGGAGGCAGCACCACGGGACCCCAGCATTTT. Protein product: CASGGSTTGPQHF.

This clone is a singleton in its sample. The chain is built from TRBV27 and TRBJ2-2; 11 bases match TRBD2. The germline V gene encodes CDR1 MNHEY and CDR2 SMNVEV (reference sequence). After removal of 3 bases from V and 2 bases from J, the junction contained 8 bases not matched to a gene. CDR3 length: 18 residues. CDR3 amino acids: CASSFRTSGSKNTGELFF. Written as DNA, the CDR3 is TGTGCCAGCAGTTTTCGAACTAGCGGGAGCAAAAACACCGGGGAGCTGTTTTTT.

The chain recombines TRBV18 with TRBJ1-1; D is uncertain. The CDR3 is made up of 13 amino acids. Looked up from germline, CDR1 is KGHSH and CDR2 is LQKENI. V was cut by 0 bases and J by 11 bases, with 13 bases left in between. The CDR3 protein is CASSPPRVSGAFF. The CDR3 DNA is TGTGCCAGCTCACCACCCCGGGTCTCGGGGGCTTTCTTT.

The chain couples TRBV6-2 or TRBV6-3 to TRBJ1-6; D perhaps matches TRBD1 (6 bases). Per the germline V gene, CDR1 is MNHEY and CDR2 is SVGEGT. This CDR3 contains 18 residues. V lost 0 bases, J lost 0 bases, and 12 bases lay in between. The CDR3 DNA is TGTGCCAGCAGTTACTCCGGACAGCCTAGCTCCTATAATTCACCCCTCCACTTT. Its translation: CASSYSGQPSSYNSPLHF.

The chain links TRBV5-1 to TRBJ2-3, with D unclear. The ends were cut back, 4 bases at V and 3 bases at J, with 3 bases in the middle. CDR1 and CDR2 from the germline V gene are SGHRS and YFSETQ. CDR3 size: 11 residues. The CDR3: CASSRTDTQYF. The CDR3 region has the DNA TGCGCCAGCAGCCGGACAGATACGCAGTATTTT. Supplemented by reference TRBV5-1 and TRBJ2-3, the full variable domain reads KAGVTQTPRYLIKTRGQQVTLSCSPISGHRSVSWYQQTPGQGLQFLFEYFSETQRNKGNFPGRFSGRQFSNSRSEMNVSTLELGDSALYLCASSRTDTQYFGPGTRLTVL.

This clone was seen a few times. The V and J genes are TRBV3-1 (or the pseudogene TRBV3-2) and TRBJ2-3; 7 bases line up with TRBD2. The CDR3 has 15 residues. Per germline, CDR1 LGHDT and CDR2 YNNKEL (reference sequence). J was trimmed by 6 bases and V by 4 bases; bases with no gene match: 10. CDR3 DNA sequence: TGTGCCAGCAGCCTAGTAGGTAGTAGCGGGGATACGCAGTATTTT. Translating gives CASSLVGSSGDTQYF.

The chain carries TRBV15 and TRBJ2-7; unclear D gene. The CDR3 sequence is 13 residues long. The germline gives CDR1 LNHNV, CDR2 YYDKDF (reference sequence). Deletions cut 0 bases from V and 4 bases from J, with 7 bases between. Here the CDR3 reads CATSRDPEYEQYF. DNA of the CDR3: TGTGCCACCAGCAGAGATCCCGAGTACGAGCAGTACTTC. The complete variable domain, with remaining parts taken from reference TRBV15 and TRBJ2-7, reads DAMVIQNPRYQVTQFGKPVTLSCSQTLNHNVMYWYQQKSSQAPKLLFHYYDKDFNNEADTPDNFQSRRPNTSFCFLDIRSPGLGDTAMYLCATSRDPEYEQYFGPGTRLTVT.